The sequence of this T cell receptor beta chain was determined in a study of molecular identifiers for immune sequencing clone quantification. This clonotype was found many times. In TCRdb, the PCR reads were re-called with MiXCR into one record per CDR3 protein. The sample consists of more than 250,000 distinct CDR3 sequences, about a fifth of them appearing once. Germline-derived CDR1 and CDR2 are LNHDA and SQIVND (reference sequence). Trimming pared 8 bases from V and 7 bases from J, leaving 17 bases between. This CDR3 comprises 13 residues. Sample: naive CD8+ T cells from blood, with Jurkat cell RNA spiked in. As to subset: FACS-sorted CD8+CD4-CCR7+CD45RA+ naive T cells. The chain carries TRBV19 and TRBJ1-1; D remains ambiguous. This TCR was sampled from a human donor in good health. Some libraries in this study had Jurkat cell RNA spiked in. The CDR3 protein is CASAVSDASEAFF. DNA of the CDR3: TGTGCCAGTGCAGTCTCGGACGCGAGTGAAGCTTTCTTT.